This TCR beta chain appears in the sequencing data of a study of OX40 agonist ivuxolimab in advanced cancers. Study context: Patients assigned to dose escalation were diagnosed with hepatocellular carcinoma, melanoma, renal cell or head and neck cancer. Three patients responded partially, comprising one with hepatocellular carcinoma and two with cutaneous melanoma.

As to this clone: Antigen specificity is unknown.

V was pared by 1 base and J by 0 bases, with 7 bases between. CDR1 is LGHNA and CDR2 is YSLEER in the germline V gene. The CDR3 loop spans 14 amino acids. Study-wide findings and caveats: In CD8+ T cells, expanded clones were on average more numerous than in CD4+. With doses of 0.1 to 3.0 mg/kg, CD4+ and CD8+ blood T cells had undergone clonal expansion by week 6.

TCRdb's table, derived via immunoSEQ multiplex PCR, lists solely in-frame clones and lacks some. The data contain more than 55,000 clones, less than 85% of them seen just once; the ten biggest clones take up about 11%. Here the sequenced sample was CD4+ or CD8+ T cells sorted from blood, taken in a trial of the OX40 agonist ivuxolimab. The chain recombines TRBV4-3 with TRBJ2-7; D is perhaps TRBD1 (6 bases). The clonotype was recovered from an adult with an advanced solid tumor such as melanoma, head and neck, liver or kidney cancer. The CDR3 here is CASSQGTASYEQYF. CDR3 DNA sequence: TGCGCCAGCAGCCAAGGGACAGCCTCCTACGAGCAGTACTTC.